One and the same sample provided the 19 T cell receptor beta chains below, sequenced in a study of PD-1 blockade in classical Hodgkin lymphoma. The time point denotes: cycle 4 day 1 (C4D1), after five to seven weeks of nivolumab. Each patient's relapse followed autologous stem cell transplantation, and brentuximab vedotin exposure varied. Purification of CD4+ T cells from thawed PBMCs was performed via magnetic negative selection. Sequenced by immunoSEQ multiplex PCR; TCRdb stores in-frame clones only, minus some. The sample has 20,000 to 25,000 clones, under 75% seen once. The sample in question was CD4+ T cells from blood, obtained before the fourth cycle of nivolumab. These receptors were collected from a human donor with classical Hodgkin lymphoma.

This chain connects TRBV5-4 to TRBJ1-6; 7 nucleotides align to TRBD1. The CDR3 covers 15 residues. V lost 4 bases, J lost 5 bases, and 6 bases stayed unmatched. Germline CDR1 and CDR2: SGHNT and YYREEE (reference sequence). The CDR3 sequence: CASSRGGGDNSPLHF. CDR3 sequence (DNA): TGTGCCAGCAGCCGAGGAGGGGGCGATAATTCACCCCTCCACTTT.

V usage is TRBV10-3 and J usage is TRBJ1-5, with D perhaps matching TRBD1 (6 bases). Germline-derived CDR1 and CDR2 are ENHRY and SYGVKD. Trimming removed 8 bases at V and 7 bases at J, with 15 bases between. This CDR3 has 13 residues. The CDR3 nucleotides read TGTGCCATCCAGGGGACCTTCGGGCAGCCCCAGCATTTT. Translating it yields CAIQGTFGQPQHF.

This clone was observed a handful of times. V gene TRBV20-1 combines with J gene TRBJ1-5; no clear D. This CDR3 comprises 11 residues. CDR1 DFQATT and CDR2 SNEGSKA come from the germline V gene (reference sequence). The V and J ends lost 0 bases and 13 bases respectively, with 10 bases between them. As DNA, the CDR3 is TGCAGTGCTAGAGATTATGCTTATCAGCATTTT. It specifies CSARDYAYQHF.

This clone is medium-sized (0.01 to 0.1%) by share. The chain joins TRBV19 to TRBJ1-1; D remains ambiguous. The germline gives CDR1 LNHDA, CDR2 SQIVND (reference sequence). Trimming pared 0 bases from V and 11 bases from J, leaving 13 bases between. This CDR3 spans 13 amino acids. The CDR3 nucleotides are TGTGCCAGTAGTATAGAGGGCAGGCAGGTGGCTTTCTTT. Translated: CASSIEGRQVAFF. Based on the CDR3 plus reference TRBV19 and TRBJ1-1, the full variable domain is DGGITQSPKYLFRKEGQNVTLSCEQNLNHDAMYWYRQDPGQGLRLIYYSQIVNDFQKGDIAEGYSVSREKKESFPLTVTSAQKNPTAFYLCASSIEGRQVAFFGQGTRLTVV.

This chain links TRBV28 with TRBJ2-5; 10 bases fit TRBD1. CDR3 length equals 16 residues. After removal of 1 base from V and 4 bases from J, the junction contained 6 bases not matched to a gene. Germline loops: CDR1 MDHEN, CDR2 SYDVKM. The CDR3: CASSLSGTGVGETQYF. The CDR3 DNA is TGTGCCAGCAGTTTATCCGGGACAGGGGTGGGAGAGACCCAGTACTTC.

This clone was detected a few times. J is TRBJ1-5 and V is TRBV28; D may be TRBD1 (6 bases). This CDR3 has 14 amino acids. In germline, CDR1 is MDHEN, CDR2 SYDVKM. With 7 bases removed from V and 4 bases from J, the gap between germline ends came to 14 bases. As DNA, the CDR3 is TGTGCCAGCACTCTGACGGGGGCAAATCAGCCCCAGCATTTT. This codes for CASTLTGANQPQHF.

This chain uses TRBV5-6 with TRBJ2-1, with 12 positions matching TRBD2. The ends lost 0 bases at V and 1 base at J; junction bases unmatched: 8. CDR3 length equals 19 residues. The germline CDR1 and CDR2 sequences are SGHDT and YYEEEE. DNA for the CDR3: TGTGCCAGCAGCTTGGTGGGTAAACTAGCGGGGGGATCCTACAATGAGCAGTTCTTC. Protein sequence: CASSLVGKLAGGSYNEQFF.

The rearrangement links TRBV4-3 to TRBJ2-5; 7 bases agree with TRBD1. Germline trimming cut 1 base from V and 9 bases from J; bases unmatched to any gene: 5. The CDR3 runs to 13 residues. Germline CDR1 is LGHNA and CDR2 is YSLEER. Written as DNA, the CDR3 is TGCGCCAGCAGCCAAGGAAGGACAGGCGCCCAGTACTTC. It codes for CASSQGRTGAQYF.

The rearrangement uses TRBV4-1 and TRBJ1-5, with TRBD1 matching 7 bases. The J segment lost 1 base and the V segment lost 4 bases, leaving 7 bases of the junction unmatched. The germline V gene encodes CDR1 MGHRA and CDR2 YSYEKL. The CDR3 is 16 residues long. CDR3 sequence reads: CASSPTGRFSNQPQHF. The CDR3 DNA reads TGCGCCAGCAGCCCGACAGGGCGTTTCAGCAATCAGCCCCAGCATTTT.

V usage is TRBV7-8 and J usage is TRBJ2-3, with TRBD2 matching over 7 bases. This CDR3 contains 15 residues. Trimming at V came to 1 base and at J to 5 bases, leaving 6 bases not matched to a gene. CDR1 is SGHVS and CDR2 is FQNEAQ in the germline V gene. The CDR3 nucleotides read TGTGCCAGCAGCTTAGGGGGGGGTTCGGGAGATACGCAGTATTTT. Translated: CASSLGGGSGDTQYF.

This CDR3 reads CASSQDAGTVREQYF. The CDR3 DNA reads as TGTGCCAGCAGCCAAGATGCCGGGACAGTGAGGGAGCAGTACTTC. The chain carries TRBV4-2 and TRBJ2-7; 7 positions match TRBD1. In germline, CDR1 is LGHNA, CDR2 YNFKEQ. J gave up 7 bases and V 0 bases, and 9 bases lay outside the gene matches. The CDR3 extends over 15 amino acids.

This clone has a handful of counts. J is TRBJ1-2 and V is TRBV10-3; TRBD1 might be the D (5 bases). The germline V gene has CDR1 ENHRY and CDR2 SYGVKD. This CDR3 has 12 residues. Trimming stripped 7 bases from V and 4 bases from J, with 10 bases between. CDR3 loop: CAITGTSYGYTF. The CDR3 DNA follows: TGTGCCATCACCGGGACCTCCTATGGCTACACCTTC.

The rearrangement joins TRBV4-3 to TRBJ2-7, with D perhaps TRBD1 (7 bases). This CDR3 is built from 14 residues. V gave up 4 bases and J gave up 3 bases, with 13 bases separating them. Per the germline V gene, CDR1 is LGHNA and CDR2 is YSLEER. The CDR3 protein is CASSPSRGVYEQYF. In DNA form, the CDR3 reads TGCGCCAGCAGCCCATCCAGGGGGGTCTACGAGCAGTACTTC.

This clone was recorded a few times. V usage is TRBV6-1 and J usage is TRBJ1-4, with D hard to call. V was clipped by 7 bases and J by 4 bases, with 10 bases between them. From germline, CDR1 is MNHNS and CDR2 SASEGT. This CDR3 is 13 amino acids long. The chain's CDR3 is CASITEFNEKLFF. The CDR3 bases are TGTGCCAGCATAACAGAATTTAATGAAAAACTGTTTTTT.

J is TRBJ2-1 and V is TRBV5-1; D call uncertain. CDR3 size: 14 residues. CDR1 is SGHRS, CDR2 YFSETQ, per germline. The germline V and J ends were trimmed by 4 bases and 5 bases, with 13 bases remaining between them. This CDR3 is CASSSTVLDNEQFF. The CDR3 DNA is TGCGCCAGCAGCAGCACTGTCCTAGACAATGAGCAGTTCTTC.

The chain uses TRBV11-1 and TRBJ2-1, with TRBD2 as a possible D gene (6 bases). Trimming stripped 1 base from V and 8 bases from J, with 9 bases between. The CDR3 is made up of 13 amino acids. Germline CDR1 reads SGHAT; CDR2 reads FQDESV (reference sequence). The CDR3, as DNA: TGTGCCAGCAGCTTAGAACTAGCCTATGAGCAGTTCTTC. Its translation is CASSLELAYEQFF.

The chain is built from TRBV7-6 and TRBJ2-1; 9 bases map to TRBD2. The CDR3 has 15 amino acids. The germline CDR1 and CDR2 sequences are SGHVS and FNYEAQ. V dropped 2 bases and J dropped 6; count of bases not matched to a gene: 5. The CDR3: CASSLRGLAGNEQFF. The CDR3 DNA sequence: TGTGCCAGCAGCTTACGGGGACTAGCAGGCAATGAGCAGTTCTTC.

This chain connects TRBV25-1 to TRBJ1-1; possible D gene TRBD1, 6 bases. Germline V gene data show CDR1 as MGHDK and CDR2 as SYGVNS. Trimming pared 3 bases from V and 10 bases from J, leaving 12 bases between. The CDR3 has 12 amino acids. The CDR3 sequence is CASSDGGRVAFF. CDR3 bases: TGTGCCAGCAGTGATGGGGGGCGGGTAGCTTTCTTT.

A few counts support this clone. This chain uses TRBV13 with TRBJ2-7, with D possibly TRBD2 on 5 matching bases. V gave up 3 bases and J gave up 2 bases, with 11 bases separating them. The CDR3 is made up of 14 amino acids. Germline values: CDR1 PRHDT, CDR2 FYEKMQ (reference sequence). CDR3 in amino acids: CASSLGGRAYEQYF. In DNA, the CDR3 is TGTGCCAGCAGCTTGGGTGGGCGGGCCTACGAGCAGTACTTC.